This T cell receptor beta chain is drawn from a study of shared clonotypes between healthy human individuals. Study as a whole: Each donor's CD8 memory used one plate, CD8 naive two, each CD4 subset three. Study conclusions and caveats: Represented genetic and exposure-history diversity was restricted by having few donors. Generally, naive subsets came out with larger estimated richness than memory subsets. With a few donors compared, roughly 5% of naive CD4 clonotypes were shared.

From germline, CDR1 is WNHNN and CDR2 SYGVQD (reference sequence). The CDR3 runs to 15 residues. V shed 0 bases and J 4 bases; nucleotides not matched to a gene: 3. Method: immunoSEQ multiplex PCR; TCRdb's copy keeps in-frame clones and lacks some. The sample includes a few hundred thousand clones, approximately 97% of them seen just once. Regarding this clone: Its matching antigen is unknown.

The sequence was collected from a woman aged 25 to 39 in good health. The V gene is TRBV10-1, the J gene TRBJ2-4, with 7 bases aligning to TRBD1. Sequenced input: naive CD4+ T cells sorted from blood. The sample's subset: CD45RA+ positively selected. The CDR3 nucleotides read TGCGCCAGCAGTGAGTCGACAGGGCCAAAAAACATTCAGTACTTC. The encoded protein is CASSESTGPKNIQYF.